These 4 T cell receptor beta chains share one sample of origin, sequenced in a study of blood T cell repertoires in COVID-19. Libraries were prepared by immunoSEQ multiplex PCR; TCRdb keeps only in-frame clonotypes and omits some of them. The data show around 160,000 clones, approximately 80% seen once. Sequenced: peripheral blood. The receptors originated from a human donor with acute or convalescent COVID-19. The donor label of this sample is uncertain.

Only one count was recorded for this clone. The CDR3 here is CASSESTDQPQHF. In DNA, the CDR3 is TGTGCCAGCAGTGAATCCACGGATCAGCCCCAGCATTTT. The chain employs TRBV2 and TRBJ1-5; D unresolved. The germline CDR1 and CDR2 sequences are SNHLY and FYNNEI. Trimming shortened V by 2 bases and J by 5 bases, and 7 bases separated the two germline ends. The CDR3 extends over 13 amino acids.

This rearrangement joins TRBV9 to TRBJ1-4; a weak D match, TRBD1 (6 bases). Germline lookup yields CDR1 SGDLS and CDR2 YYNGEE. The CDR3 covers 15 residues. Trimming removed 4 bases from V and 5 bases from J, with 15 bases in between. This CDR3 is CASSSLGGANEKLFF. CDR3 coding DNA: TGTGCCAGCAGCAGCTTAGGGGGGGCGAATGAAAAACTGTTTTTT. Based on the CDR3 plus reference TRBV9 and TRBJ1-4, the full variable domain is DSGVTQTPKHLITATGQRVTLRCSPRSGDLSVYWYQQSLDQGLQFLIQYYNGEERAKGNILERFSAQQFPDLHSELNLSSLELGDSALYFCASSSLGGANEKLFFGSGTQLSVL.

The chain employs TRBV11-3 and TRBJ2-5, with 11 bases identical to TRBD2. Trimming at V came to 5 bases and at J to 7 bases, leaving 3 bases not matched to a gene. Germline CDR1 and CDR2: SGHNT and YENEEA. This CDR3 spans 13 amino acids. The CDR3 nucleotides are TGTGCCAGCAGCCCTGGGACTAGCGGGACCCAGTACTTC. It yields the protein CASSPGTSGTQYF.

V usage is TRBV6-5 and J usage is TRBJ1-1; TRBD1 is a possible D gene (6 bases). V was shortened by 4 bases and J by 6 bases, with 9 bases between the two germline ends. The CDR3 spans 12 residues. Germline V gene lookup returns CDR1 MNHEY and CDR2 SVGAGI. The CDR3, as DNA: TGTGCCAGCAGTTCGACAGGACCTGAAGCTTTCTTT. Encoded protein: CASSSTGPEAFF.